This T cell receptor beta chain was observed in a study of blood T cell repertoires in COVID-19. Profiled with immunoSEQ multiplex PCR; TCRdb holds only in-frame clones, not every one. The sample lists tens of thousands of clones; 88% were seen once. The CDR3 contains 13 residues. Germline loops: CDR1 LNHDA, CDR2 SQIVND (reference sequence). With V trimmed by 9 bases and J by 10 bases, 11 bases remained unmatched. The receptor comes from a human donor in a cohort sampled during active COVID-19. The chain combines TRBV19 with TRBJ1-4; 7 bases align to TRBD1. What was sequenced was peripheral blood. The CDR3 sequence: CASRTGLRGKLFF. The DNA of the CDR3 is TGTGCCAGCCGGACAGGATTAAGGGGAAAACTGTTTTTT. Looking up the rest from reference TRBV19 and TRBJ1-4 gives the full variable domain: DGGITQSPKYLFRKEGQNVTLSCEQNLNHDAMYWYRQDPGQGLRLIYYSQIVNDFQKGDIAEGYSVSREKKESFPLTVTSAQKNPTAFYLCASRTGLRGKLFFGSGTQLSVL.